The clone carrying this T cell receptor beta chain showed up just once. The data stem from a study of blood T cell repertoires in COVID-19. CDR3 length: 13 residues. The germline V gene encodes CDR1 MNHNS and CDR2 SASEGT. V was pared by 2 bases and J by 6 bases, with 10 bases between. TCRdb keeps only in-frame clones here, not all; method: immunoSEQ multiplex PCR. The sample holds about 300,000 clones, roughly nine tenths seen once. Sequencing used PBMCs or T cells enriched from blood (not recorded which). This clonotype was sampled from a woman between 50 and 59 years old who had been exposed to COVID-19. The chain joins TRBV6-1 to TRBJ1-1; D not resolved. CDR3 DNA sequence: TGTGCCAGCAGTGAAACTTCGTTCGCTGAAGCTTTCTTT. As protein: CASSETSFAEAFF.